This TCR beta chain was captured in a study of metastatic and nonmetastatic thyroid tumors. As for the study in general: Repertoire comparison spanned blood and tumor or nodule tissue of malignant and benign thyroid patients.

Ahead of thyroid surgery, no patient had received treatment of any kind. V was cut by 0 bases and J by 1 base, with 9 bases left in between. Germline CDR1 reads SGHDN; CDR2 reads FVKESK. The CDR3 spans 15 residues. This clone was recorded at least ten times. What it binds is unknown. Findings and caveats of the study: Compared with benign nodules, malignant thyroid tumors were reported to have significantly higher TCR beta diversity in both blood and tumor.

TCRdb called clones again from the PCR reads with MiXCR. The sample consists of 25,000 to 35,000 clones, about a sixth of them appearing once. The rearrangement joins TRBV14 to TRBJ1-2, with D uncertain. This clonotype was sampled from a female donor with papillary thyroid cancer or a benign thyroid nodule (not recorded which). Some clones in this sample may be carry-over from other donors' samples. Sequencing used blood. CDR3 region: CASSQDLVDNYGYTF. The CDR3 DNA is TGTGCCAGCAGCCAAGATCTAGTAGATAACTATGGCTACACCTTC.